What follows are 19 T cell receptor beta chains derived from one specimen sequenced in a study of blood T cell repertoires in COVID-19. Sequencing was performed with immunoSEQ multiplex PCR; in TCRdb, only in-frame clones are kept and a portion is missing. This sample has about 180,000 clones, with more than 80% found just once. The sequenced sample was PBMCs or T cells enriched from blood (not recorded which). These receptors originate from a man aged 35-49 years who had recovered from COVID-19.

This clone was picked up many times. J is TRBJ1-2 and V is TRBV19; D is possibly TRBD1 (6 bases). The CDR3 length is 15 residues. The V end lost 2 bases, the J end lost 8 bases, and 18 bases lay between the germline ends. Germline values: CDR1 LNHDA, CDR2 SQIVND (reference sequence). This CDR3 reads CASSISDTRRGGYTF. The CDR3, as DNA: TGTGCCAGTAGTATAAGTGACACTCGCAGGGGCGGCTACACCTTC.

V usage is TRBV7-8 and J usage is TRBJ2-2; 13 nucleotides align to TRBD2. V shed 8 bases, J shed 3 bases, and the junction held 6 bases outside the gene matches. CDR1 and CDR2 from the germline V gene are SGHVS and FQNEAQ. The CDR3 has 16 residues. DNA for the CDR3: TGTGCCAGCTCCGGGACTAGCGGGGCGTACACCGGGGAGCTGTTTTTT. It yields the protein CASSGTSGAYTGELFF. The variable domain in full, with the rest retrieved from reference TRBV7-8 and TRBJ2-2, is GAGVSQSPRYKVAKRGQDVALRCDPISGHVSLFWYQQALGQGPEFLTYFQNEAQLDKSGLPSDRFFAERPEGSVSTLKIQRTQQEDSAVYLCASSGTSGAYTGELFFGEGSRLTVL.

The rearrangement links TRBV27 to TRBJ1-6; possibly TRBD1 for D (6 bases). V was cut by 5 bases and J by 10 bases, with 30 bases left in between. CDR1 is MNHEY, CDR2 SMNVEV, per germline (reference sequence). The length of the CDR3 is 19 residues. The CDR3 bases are TGTGCCAGCAGTCCTACAAATACAGGGTTTCCTATAGGAGGATCACCCCTCCACTTT. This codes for CASSPTNTGFPIGGSPLHF.

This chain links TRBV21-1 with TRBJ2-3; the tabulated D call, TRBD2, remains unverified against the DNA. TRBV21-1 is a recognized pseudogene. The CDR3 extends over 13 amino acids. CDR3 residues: CASRYFLTDTQYF. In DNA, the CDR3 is TGTGCCAGCAGATATTTCCTCACAGATACGCAGTATTTT.

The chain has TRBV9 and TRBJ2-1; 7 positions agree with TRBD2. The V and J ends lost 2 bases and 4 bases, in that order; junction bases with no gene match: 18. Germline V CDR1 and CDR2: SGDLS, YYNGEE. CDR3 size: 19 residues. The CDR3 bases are TGTGCCAGCAGCGTCGGCCCCTCTAGCGGAAGGAGACTGTACAATGAGCAGTTCTTC. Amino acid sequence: CASSVGPSSGRRLYNEQFF.

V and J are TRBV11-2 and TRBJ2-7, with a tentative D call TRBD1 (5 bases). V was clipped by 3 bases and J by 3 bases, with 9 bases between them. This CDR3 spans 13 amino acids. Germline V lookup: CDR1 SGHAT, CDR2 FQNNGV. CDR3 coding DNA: TGTGCCAGCAGCTTCGTACAGGTCTACGAGCAGTACTTC. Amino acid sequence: CASSFVQVYEQYF.

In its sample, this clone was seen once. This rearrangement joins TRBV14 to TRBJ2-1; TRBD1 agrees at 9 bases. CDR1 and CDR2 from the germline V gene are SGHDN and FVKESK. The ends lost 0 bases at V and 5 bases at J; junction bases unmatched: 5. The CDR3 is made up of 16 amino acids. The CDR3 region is CASSQDRDRDDNEQFF. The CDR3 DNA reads TGTGCCAGCAGCCAAGACCGGGACAGGGACGACAATGAGCAGTTCTTC.

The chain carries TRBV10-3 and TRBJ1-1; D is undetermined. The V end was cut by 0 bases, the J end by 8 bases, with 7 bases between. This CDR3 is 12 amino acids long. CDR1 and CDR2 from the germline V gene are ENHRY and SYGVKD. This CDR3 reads CAISESGREAFF. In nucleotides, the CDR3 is TGTGCCATCAGTGAGTCCGGTCGGGAAGCTTTCTTT.

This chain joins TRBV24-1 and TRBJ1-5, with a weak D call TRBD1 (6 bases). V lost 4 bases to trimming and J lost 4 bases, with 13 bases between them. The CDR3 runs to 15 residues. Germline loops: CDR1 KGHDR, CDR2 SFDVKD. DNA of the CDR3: TGTGCCACCAGTGAGAGTACAGGGCTTAATCAGCCCCAGCATTTT. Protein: CATSESTGLNQPQHF.

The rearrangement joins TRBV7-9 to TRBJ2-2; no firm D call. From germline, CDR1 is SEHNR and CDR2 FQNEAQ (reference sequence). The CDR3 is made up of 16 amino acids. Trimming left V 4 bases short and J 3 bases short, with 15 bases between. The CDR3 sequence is CASSSGLSADTGELFF. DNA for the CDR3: TGTGCCAGCAGCTCCGGTCTTTCGGCGGACACCGGGGAGCTGTTTTTT.

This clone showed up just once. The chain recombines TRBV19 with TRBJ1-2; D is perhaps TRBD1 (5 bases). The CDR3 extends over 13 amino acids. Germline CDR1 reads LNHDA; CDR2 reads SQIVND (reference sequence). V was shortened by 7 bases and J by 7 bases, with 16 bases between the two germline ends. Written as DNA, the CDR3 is TGTGCCAGTATGGAACAGGAGATTGGTGGCTACACCTTC. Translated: CASMEQEIGGYTF.

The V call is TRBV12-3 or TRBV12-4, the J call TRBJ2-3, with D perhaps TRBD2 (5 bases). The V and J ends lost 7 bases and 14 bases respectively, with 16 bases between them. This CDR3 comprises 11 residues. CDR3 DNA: TGTGCCAGCACTTTCCGGGGTCGGTCGTATTTT. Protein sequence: CASTFRGRSYF.

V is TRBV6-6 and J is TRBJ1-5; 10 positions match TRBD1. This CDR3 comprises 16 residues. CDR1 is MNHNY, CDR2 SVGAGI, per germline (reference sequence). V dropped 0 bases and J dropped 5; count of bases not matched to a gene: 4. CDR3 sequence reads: CASSYSTGGDDQPQHF. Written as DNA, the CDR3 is TGTGCCAGCAGTTACTCGACAGGGGGCGACGATCAGCCCCAGCATTTT.

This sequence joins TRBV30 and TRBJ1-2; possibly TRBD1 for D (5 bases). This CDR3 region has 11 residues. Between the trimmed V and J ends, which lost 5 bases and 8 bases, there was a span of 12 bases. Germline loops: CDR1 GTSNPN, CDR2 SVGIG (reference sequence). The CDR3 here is CAWGPGEGYTF. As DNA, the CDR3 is TGTGCCTGGGGGCCGGGGGAGGGCTACACCTTC.

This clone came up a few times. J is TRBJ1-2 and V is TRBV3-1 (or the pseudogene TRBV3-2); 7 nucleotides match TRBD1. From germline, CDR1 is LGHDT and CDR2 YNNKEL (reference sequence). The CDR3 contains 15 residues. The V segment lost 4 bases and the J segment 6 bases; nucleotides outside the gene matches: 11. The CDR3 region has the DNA TGTGCCAGCAGCCCCCACGCCGACAGGGTGAATGGCTACACCTTC. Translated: CASSPHADRVNGYTF.

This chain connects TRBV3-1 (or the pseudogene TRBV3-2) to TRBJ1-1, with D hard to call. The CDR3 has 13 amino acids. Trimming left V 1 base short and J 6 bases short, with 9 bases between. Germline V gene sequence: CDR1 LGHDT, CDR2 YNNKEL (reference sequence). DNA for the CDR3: TGTGCCAGCAGCCAAGGAATAGGAGCTGAAGCTTTCTTT. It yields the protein CASSQGIGAEAFF.

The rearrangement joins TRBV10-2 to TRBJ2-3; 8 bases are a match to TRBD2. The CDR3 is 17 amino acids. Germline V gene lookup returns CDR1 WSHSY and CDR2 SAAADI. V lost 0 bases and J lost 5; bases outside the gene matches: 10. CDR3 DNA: TGCGCCAGCAGTGAGTCCCCCTTTAGCGGGGTAGGAGATACGCAGTATTTT. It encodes CASSESPFSGVGDTQYF.

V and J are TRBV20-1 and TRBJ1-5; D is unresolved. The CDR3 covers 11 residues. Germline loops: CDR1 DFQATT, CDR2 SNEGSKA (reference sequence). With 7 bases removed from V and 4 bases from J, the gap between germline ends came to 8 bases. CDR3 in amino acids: CSEDRNQPQHF. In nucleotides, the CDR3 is TGCAGTGAAGATAGAAATCAGCCCCAGCATTTT.

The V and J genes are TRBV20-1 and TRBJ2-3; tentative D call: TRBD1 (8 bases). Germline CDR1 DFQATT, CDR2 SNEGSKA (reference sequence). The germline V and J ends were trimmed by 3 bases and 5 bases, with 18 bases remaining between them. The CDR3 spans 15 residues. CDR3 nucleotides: TGCAGTGCTAGTAGGTCAGGGGGCGGGGGAGATACGCAGTATTTT. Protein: CSASRSGGGGDTQYF.